This T cell receptor (beta chain) came from a study of blood T cells in healthy people across ages. Study-wide results and caveats: Long-lived donors carried more naive CD4+ cells and greater diversity than aged donors.

The V gene end was trimmed by 5 bases and the J gene end by 0 bases; junction bases not matched to a gene: 4. The CDR3 length is 14 residues. Germline V gene data show CDR1 as LNHNV and CDR2 as YYDKDF (reference sequence). On this clonotype itself: Its antigen is still unknown.

The use of a sample-barcoded 5' primer and a J-beta primer mix characterized a second PCR of roughly 7 to 11 cycles. TCRdb re-analysed the 5' RACE reads in MiXCR, keeping a single row per CDR3 protein. The table has fewer than 900,000 distinct CDR3 sequences, roughly 50% seen once; the top ten hold 30% to 35%. The V call is TRBV15, the J call TRBJ2-7; TRBD2 aligns across 7 bases. Sequences were obtained from blood. The source is an older woman in good health. The CDR3 reads CATSGSGSSYEQYF. CDR3 sequence (DNA): TGTGCCACCAGCGGTAGCGGGTCCTCCTACGAGCAGTACTTC.